This T cell receptor (beta chain) was captured by sequencing in a study of regulatory T cells in long-lasting Graves disease. As to time point: newly diagnosed GD, antithyroid drugs for less than 3 months. PBMC-derived RNA was used for the TCR library. An endocrinology unit in Xi'an, China, supplied the patients. Approximately 9.6-milliliter peripheral blood samples went into EDTA tubes. The table lists this clonotype with many counts. Germline V CDR1 and CDR2: LNHNV, YYDKDF (reference sequence). The V and J ends lost 8 bases and 6 bases respectively, with 16 bases between them. CDR3 length: 13 residues. iRepertoire HTBI primers and Arm-PCR of CDR3 regions built TCR beta libraries. Using its own MiXCR run on the multiplex PCR reads, TCRdb lists one record per CDR3 protein. This table holds under 800,000 distinct CDR3 sequences, about 16% found once. The sample was also reused in another study, on T cells in Graves' hyperthyroidism and ophthalmopathy. That study reports: The HTBI primer set drove a first-round RT-PCR of the TCR CDR3. Among clonotypes expanded in thyroid above 0.001, most were also found in blood.

Source: peripheral blood mononuclear cells (PBMCs), taken at new diagnosis, from a patient treated with antithyroid drugs. This sequence was found in a woman aged 25 to 45 with Graves disease. This chain connects TRBV15 to TRBJ1-1; TRBD1 might be the D (5 bases). The CDR3 loop is CATDMGRGSEAFF. The CDR3 coding sequence is TGTGCCACCGACATGGGTCGGGGGTCTGAAGCTTTCTTT.